This TCR beta chain was obtained from a study of beta chain features in type 1 diabetes. As for the study in general: Regarding age, gender and cell yields, patients proved similar to healthy donors.

As to this clone: Its matching antigen is unknown.

Expressed TCRB transcripts were sequenced, since all the RNA that had been isolated was reverse transcribed. The protocol was immunoSEQ multiplex PCR, while the TCRdb copy is restricted to in-frame clones and leaves out a portion. The sample lists hundreds of thousands of clones; around an eighth were seen once. Findings of the study overall: The naive, central memory and Treg TCRB repertoires looked more alike in patients than they did in healthy donors. Type 1 diabetes patients had moderately but significantly shorter TCRB CDR3s in all four CD4+ subsets.

Stem cell-like memory, regulatory, central memory and naive CD4+ cells were sorted via CD45RO/CCR7/CD25/CD127/CD95/CD27. Trimming stripped 3 bases from V and 0 bases from J, with 12 bases between. Looked up from germline, CDR1 is MNHNS and CDR2 is SASEGT. The CDR3 is 15 residues long. The sequence came from a young man with type 1 diabetes. Sequencing input: naive CD4+ T cells from blood. The chain has TRBV6-1 and TRBJ2-7; possible D gene TRBD2, 7 bases. DNA of the CDR3: TGTGCCAGCAGTGATGGGGGGGCCAGCTCCTACGAGCAGTACTTC. It translates to CASSDGGASSYEQYF.